The 30 T cell receptor beta chains presented below share a single source sample, sequenced in a study of T cell changes during pregnancy in multiple sclerosis. Data came from immunoSEQ multiplex PCR; TCRdb stores just in-frame clones and leaves some out. This sample has some 28,000 clones, with about 93% found just once. Sequences were derived from CD8+ T cells from peripheral blood mononuclear cells, sampled before pregnancy. Receptors originate from a female donor with multiple sclerosis, enrolled in a pregnancy study.

In this sample, this clone turned up a few times. The gene calls are TRBV9 and TRBJ2-1, with 10 bases that match TRBD2. This CDR3 region has 14 residues. The V gene's germline CDR1 is SGDLS and CDR2 YYNGEE. V dropped 6 bases and J dropped 7; count of bases not matched to a gene: 7. In nucleotides, the CDR3 is TGTGCCAGCAATTCAGGGACTAGCGAAAATGAGCAGTTCTTC. Translated: CASNSGTSENEQFF.

The chain joins TRBV6-1 to TRBJ1-2, with TRBD1 matching over 8 bases. Per germline, CDR1 MNHNS and CDR2 SASEGT. V was clipped by 3 bases and J by 6 bases; unmatched bases: 9. The CDR3 length is 15 residues. The CDR3 DNA follows: TGTGCCAGCAGTGATGGTCAGGGGGCTTCGGATGGCTACACCTTC. Translation: CASSDGQGASDGYTF.

This chain links TRBV4-2 with TRBJ2-1, with D tentatively TRBD1 (6 bases). Germline V gene data show CDR1 as LGHNA and CDR2 as YNFKEQ. This CDR3 spans 17 amino acids. V lost 0 bases, J lost 8 bases, and 20 bases lay in between. DNA for the CDR3: TGTGCCAGCAGCCAAGATGGGTTGACAGGTCTCAACGATGAGCAGTTCTTC. Its protein is CASSQDGLTGLNDEQFF.

The rearrangement uses TRBV5-1 and TRBJ2-7; D uncertain. Germline CDR1 and CDR2: SGHRS and YFSETQ. The CDR3 totals 13 residues. V was cut by 2 bases and J by 5 bases, with 11 bases left in between. The CDR3 loop is CASSFMGDHEQYF. For the CDR3, the DNA is TGCGCCAGCAGCTTTATGGGCGACCACGAGCAGTACTTC.

This clone has a single count. The chain joins TRBV9 to TRBJ2-5; D may be TRBD2 (5 bases). The CDR3 sequence is 15 residues long. Trimming took 2 bases from V and 1 from J, leaving 12 bases between them. Germline V gives CDR1 SGDLS, CDR2 YYNGEE. The CDR3 reads CASSVLSGFQETQYF. The CDR3 nucleotides read TGTGCCAGCAGCGTTCTGAGCGGATTCCAAGAGACCCAGTACTTC.

The chain employs TRBV27 and TRBJ2-2; D ambiguous. The germline V gene encodes CDR1 MNHEY and CDR2 SMNVEV (reference sequence). V dropped 2 bases and J dropped 5 bases, with 15 bases sitting between them. This CDR3 spans 16 amino acids. The CDR3 loop reads CASSLAAEVGTGELFF. The DNA of the CDR3 is TGTGCCAGCAGTTTAGCGGCGGAAGTTGGAACCGGGGAGCTGTTTTTT.

This rearrangement joins TRBV7-9 to TRBJ2-1; maybe TRBD2 (6 bases). The CDR3 covers 16 residues. Germline CDR1 and CDR2: SEHNR and FQNEAQ (reference sequence). The V end was cut by 3 bases, the J end by 5 bases, with 17 bases between. CDR3 nucleotides: TGTGCCAGCAGCTTTAAAACGGGACTGGTCGACAATGAGCAGTTCTTC. Its protein is CASSFKTGLVDNEQFF.

The chain joins TRBV11-2 to TRBJ2-7; TRBD2 matches 7 bases. Germline CDR1 and CDR2: SGHAT and FQNNGV. Trimming at V came to 0 bases and at J to 4 bases, leaving 0 bases not matched to a gene. The CDR3 extends over 13 amino acids. DNA for the CDR3: TGTGCCAGCAGCTTAGAGGGAGGGTACGAGCAGTACTTC. Translation: CASSLEGGYEQYF.

The J gene is TRBJ2-2, the V gene TRBV4-1; 7 bases are shared with TRBD1. The CDR3 totals 15 residues. CDR1 is MGHRA and CDR2 is YSYEKL in the germline V gene. J lost 3 bases, V lost 6 bases, and 7 bases had no gene match. CDR3 loop: CASRGVDRDTGELFF. For the CDR3, the DNA is TGCGCCAGCAGAGGAGTAGACAGGGACACCGGGGAGCTGTTTTTT.

The chain combines TRBV6-1 with TRBJ1-1; D ambiguous. V shed 3 bases and J shed 7 bases, with 15 bases lying between them. The germline gives CDR1 MNHNS, CDR2 SASEGT. This CDR3 is 14 amino acids long. In DNA form, the CDR3 reads TGTGCCAGCAGTGATGCGGGAACAGCCGGTGAAGCTTTCTTT. It codes for CASSDAGTAGEAFF.

The chain links TRBV9 to TRBJ1-3; TRBD1 is a possible D gene (5 bases). Trimming took 4 bases from V and 3 from J, leaving 17 bases between them. The CDR3 length is 16 residues. Germline V lookup: CDR1 SGDLS, CDR2 YYNGEE. The CDR3: CASSLGEGEYGNTIYF. As DNA, the CDR3 is TGTGCCAGCAGCCTGGGGGAGGGAGAATATGGAAACACCATATATTTT.

The chain recombines TRBV4-3 with TRBJ2-3, with 7 bases matching TRBD2. The germline V gene has CDR1 LGHNA and CDR2 YSLEER. V lost 2 bases, J lost 0 bases, and 5 bases stayed unmatched. This CDR3 spans 16 amino acids. The CDR3 is CASSQLAGFSTDTQYF. As DNA, the CDR3 is TGCGCCAGCAGCCAATTAGCGGGTTTTAGCACAGATACGCAGTATTTT.

A few counts support this clone. The J gene is TRBJ1-1, the V gene TRBV21-1; the table assigns TRBD1, which was not confirmed against the DNA. TRBV21-1 is a pseudogene segment. This CDR3 has 15 amino acids. CDR3 amino acids: CASSKKTGSNTEAFF. The CDR3 DNA is TGTGCCAGCAGCAAAAAAACAGGGAGTAACACTGAAGCTTTCTTT.

This rearrangement joins TRBV11-3 to TRBJ2-2, with a possible D match to TRBD1 (5 bases). Per the germline V gene, CDR1 is SGHNT and CDR2 is YENEEA. The CDR3 contains 16 residues. V was clipped by 5 bases and J by 0 bases, with 13 bases between them. CDR3 DNA sequence: TGTGCCAGCAGCCCTATTCAAGGGGCGAACACCGGGGAGCTGTTTTTT. It translates to CASSPIQGANTGELFF.

V usage is TRBV13 and J usage is TRBJ1-2; D call uncertain. V lost 1 base and J 4 bases, leaving 10 bases between the germline ends. The CDR3 is 14 residues long. Germline CDR1 PRHDT, CDR2 FYEKMQ (reference sequence). In DNA, the CDR3 is TGTGCCAGCAGCTTAGAACAGTCGATCTATGGCTACACCTTC. It is translated as CASSLEQSIYGYTF.

V is TRBV28 and J is TRBJ1-2, with TRBD1 matching over 9 bases. CDR1 is MDHEN, CDR2 SYDVKM, per germline. The CDR3 loop spans 14 amino acids. V lost 5 bases to trimming and J lost 2 bases; unmatched junction nucleotides: 3. The CDR3 nucleotides are TGTGCCAGCAGTCTAGGACAGGGGAACTATGGCTACACCTTC. It is translated as CASSLGQGNYGYTF.

The gene calls are TRBV12-1 and TRBJ2-1; the table's D call TRBD2 went unverified against the DNA. TRBV12-1 is deemed a pseudogene. The CDR3 runs 13 residues. The CDR3 DNA reads as TGTGCCAGCAGGGAGAGAAAGTTTGATGAGCAGTTCTTC. This codes for CASRERKFDEQFF.

The chain is built from TRBV30 and TRBJ2-7; 9 bases are a match to TRBD1. The CDR3 runs 13 residues. With V trimmed by 3 bases and J by 3 bases, 3 bases remained unmatched. Per germline, CDR1 GTSNPN and CDR2 SVGIG (reference sequence). CDR3 coding DNA: TGTGCCTGGAGCCGGGACAGGGACTACGAGCAGTACTTC. This translates into CAWSRDRDYEQYF.

The J gene is TRBJ2-7, the V gene TRBV11-2, with 8 nucleotides matching TRBD2. Germline V lookup: CDR1 SGHAT, CDR2 FQNNGV. After removal of 3 bases from V and 1 base from J, the junction contained 5 bases not matched to a gene. The CDR3 contains 15 residues. As DNA, the CDR3 is TGTGCCAGCAGCTTGTCAGCGGGAGCATCCTACGAGCAGTACTTC. It codes for CASSLSAGASYEQYF.

V usage is TRBV4-1 and J usage is TRBJ2-1; 9 positions match TRBD2. The CDR3 totals 18 residues. J lost 10 bases, V lost 0 bases, and 16 bases had no gene match. Germline-derived CDR1 and CDR2 are MGHRA and YSYEKL. CDR3 sequence reads: CASSQEPPGGRLAVEQFF. For the CDR3, the DNA is TGCGCCAGCAGCCAAGAGCCGCCTGGGGGCAGACTAGCGGTAGAGCAGTTCTTC.

This chain uses TRBV7-9 with TRBJ2-1, with 11 bases identical to TRBD2. The CDR3 loop spans 16 amino acids. Looked up from germline, CDR1 is SEHNR and CDR2 is FQNEAQ (reference sequence). Trimming took 0 bases from V and 7 from J; bases not matched to a gene: 5. CDR3 residues: CASSLATSGSPNEQFF. CDR3 bases: TGTGCCAGCAGCTTAGCCACTAGCGGGAGTCCGAATGAGCAGTTCTTC.

This clone has just a few counts. The rearrangement uses TRBV28 and TRBJ1-1; no firm D call. Germline CDR1 reads MDHEN; CDR2 reads SYDVKM. Trimming shortened V by 5 bases and J by 5 bases, and 21 bases separated the two germline ends. The CDR3 spans 16 residues. Written as DNA, the CDR3 is TGTGCCAGCAGTCCAAACTCCCCCCGGCGCAGGACTGAAGCTTTCTTT. Its translation: CASSPNSPRRRTEAFF.

The CDR3 sequence: CASSSGDGTDTQYF. The CDR3 DNA follows: TGTGCCAGCAGTTCGGGAGACGGGACAGATACGCAGTATTTT. The chain has TRBV27 and TRBJ2-3, with D possibly TRBD2 on 6 matching bases. This CDR3 is 14 amino acids long. Germline V CDR1 and CDR2: MNHEY, SMNVEV (reference sequence). The V end lost 4 bases, the J end lost 3 bases, and 11 bases lay between the germline ends.

The chain is built from TRBV28 and TRBJ2-2; no firm D call. Trimming removed 9 bases from V and 6 bases from J, with 5 bases in between. This CDR3 contains 10 residues. CDR1 is MDHEN and CDR2 is SYDVKM in the germline V gene. The DNA of the CDR3 is TGTGCCAGTTCTGCCGGGGAGCTGTTTTTT. This sequence encodes CASSAGELFF.

The rearrangement links TRBV5-1 to TRBJ1-2; 8 nucleotides align to TRBD1. The CDR3 loop spans 15 amino acids. V was pared by 4 bases and J by 1 base, with 6 bases of the junction left unmatched. Germline V gene sequence: CDR1 SGHRS, CDR2 YFSETQ. In nucleotides, the CDR3 is TGCGCCAGCAGCCACCGGACAGGGAGTAACTATGGCTACACCTTC. This sequence encodes CASSHRTGSNYGYTF.

The chain couples TRBV15 to TRBJ2-7; D call uncertain. Germline CDR1 and CDR2: LNHNV and YYDKDF (reference sequence). The CDR3 runs to 13 residues. The germline V and J ends were trimmed by 1 base and 4 bases, with 8 bases remaining between them. The CDR3: CATSRGHQYEQYF. The DNA of the CDR3 is TGTGCCACCAGCAGAGGACACCAGTACGAGCAGTACTTC.

The chain joins TRBV14 to TRBJ2-2, with D perhaps TRBD1 (9 bases). The V end was cut by 3 bases, the J end by 3 bases, with 17 bases between. Germline CDR1 and CDR2: SGHDN and FVKESK. The CDR3 consists of 17 residues. Here the CDR3 reads CASSQLAGQGHTGELFF. Here the CDR3 DNA reads TGTGCCAGCAGCCAGTTAGCGGGACAGGGTCACACCGGGGAGCTGTTTTTT. The entire variable domain, with the rest obtained from reference TRBV14 and TRBJ2-2, is as follows: EAGVTQFPSHSVIEKGQTVTLRCDPISGHDNLYWYRRVMGKEIKFLLHFVKESKQDESGMPNNRFLAERTGGTYSTLKVQPAELEDSGVYFCASSQLAGQGHTGELFFGEGSRLTVL.

The CDR3 region has the DNA TGTGCCAGCAGTTTAGCTAGCGGGAGGGCCGCGGGCTACGAGCAGTACTTC. Its protein is CASSLASGRAAGYEQYF. The chain links TRBV28 to TRBJ2-7; 12 positions match TRBD2. The CDR3 loop spans 17 amino acids. V gave up 2 bases and J gave up 3 bases; unmatched junction bases: 8. Germline V gene lookup returns CDR1 MDHEN and CDR2 SYDVKM.

The V and J genes are TRBV7-9 and TRBJ2-1; TRBD1 aligns across 7 bases. The CDR3 runs to 16 residues. V was clipped by 2 bases and J by 4 bases; unmatched bases: 8. Germline values: CDR1 SEHNR, CDR2 FQNEAQ (reference sequence). CDR3 sequence: CASSLIGQDRYNEQFF. The CDR3, as DNA: TGTGCCAGCAGCTTAATAGGACAGGATAGATACAATGAGCAGTTCTTC.

The chain couples TRBV10-1 to TRBJ2-3, with 7 bases fitting TRBD2. The J segment lost 5 bases and the V segment lost 8 bases, leaving 10 bases of the junction unmatched. This CDR3 spans 14 amino acids. Germline CDR1 is WNHNN and CDR2 is SYGVQD (reference sequence). The CDR3 DNA follows: TGCGCCAGCCCCCCGAGCGGGAATAGAGATACGCAGTATTTT. As protein: CASPPSGNRDTQYF.